This T cell receptor beta chain is from a study of chemoradiotherapy in HPV16-positive cancers (dated by TCRdb to 2022 to 2024). In the study overall: Using functional T-cell assays on cells from two HPV16-positive patients, the researchers defined candidate HPV-specific T-cell clones and common TCR motifs. The study asked whether T-cell immunity to the HPV oncoproteins E6 and E7 changes during chemoradiotherapy and whether this immunity affects survival. The candidate HPV-specific TCRs and motifs were then tracked in TCR repertoires from over 85 patients with HPV-related cancers. Broad study findings and their caveats: Expansion of candidate HPV-specific clones and E7-related TCR motifs was observed in the tumor microenvironment during treatment, whereas no such expansion was observed for non-HPV-specific T cells. The functional definition of HPV-specific T cells was derived from only a couple of HPV16-positive patients, and the survival association was reported for HPV16-positive patients. In HPV16-positive patients, expansion of HPV-responsive T cells during chemoradiotherapy was associated with improved recurrence-free survival.

The library was obtained by the immunoSEQ multiplex PCR assay. TCRdb stores this immuneACCESS table with in-frame sequences only. Part of the clones is absent; in the studies checked, under half of the shortfall reflects unresolved V genes, and no reason is known for the rest. The sample includes over 8,000 clones, with around 86% observed a single time. The biggest ten clones account for over 2% of the sample. Because repertoires were sampled repeatedly during chemoradiotherapy, clonal expansion in the tumor microenvironment could be followed. A note on this clone: There is no known antigen for this receptor. No much larger clonotype is one base removed from it; base qualities were not supplied.

The CDR3 has 15 amino acids, counting the end cysteine and phenylalanine. CDR3 DNA only is kept here, 45 bases in frame from base 1. Deletion took 1 base off V and 0 bases off J, with a span of 9 bases between the germline ends. CDR1 and CDR2 were assigned from the germline V gene (reference sequence) as MNHNY and SVGAGI. The sample was blood, taken from a patient who underwent chemoradiotherapy. The TCR originated in a human donor with HPV-associated anogenital cancer. The rearranged chain carries TRBV6-6 and TRBJ1-1, with the D gene call left open. At the DNA level, the sequence is TGTGCCAGCAGTTACTTCCTGACTATGAACACTGAAGCTTTCTTT. Its coded protein is CASSYFLTMNTEAFF.